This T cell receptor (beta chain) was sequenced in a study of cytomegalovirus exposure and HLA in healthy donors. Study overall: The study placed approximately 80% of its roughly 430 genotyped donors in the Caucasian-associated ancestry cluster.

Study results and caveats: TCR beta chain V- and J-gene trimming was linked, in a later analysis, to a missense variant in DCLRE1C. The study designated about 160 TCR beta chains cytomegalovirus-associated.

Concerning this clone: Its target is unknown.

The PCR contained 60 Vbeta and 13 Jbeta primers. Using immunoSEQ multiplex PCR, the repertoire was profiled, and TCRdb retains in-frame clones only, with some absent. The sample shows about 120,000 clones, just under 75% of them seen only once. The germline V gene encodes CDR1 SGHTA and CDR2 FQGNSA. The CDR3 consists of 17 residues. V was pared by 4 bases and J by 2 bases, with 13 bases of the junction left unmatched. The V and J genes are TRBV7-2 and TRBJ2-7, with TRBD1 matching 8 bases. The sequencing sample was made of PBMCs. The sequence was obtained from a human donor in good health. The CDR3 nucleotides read TGTGCCAGCAGCTCCTCCGTCGGACAGGGCATAACCTACGAGCAGTACTTC. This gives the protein CASSSSVGQGITYEQYF.